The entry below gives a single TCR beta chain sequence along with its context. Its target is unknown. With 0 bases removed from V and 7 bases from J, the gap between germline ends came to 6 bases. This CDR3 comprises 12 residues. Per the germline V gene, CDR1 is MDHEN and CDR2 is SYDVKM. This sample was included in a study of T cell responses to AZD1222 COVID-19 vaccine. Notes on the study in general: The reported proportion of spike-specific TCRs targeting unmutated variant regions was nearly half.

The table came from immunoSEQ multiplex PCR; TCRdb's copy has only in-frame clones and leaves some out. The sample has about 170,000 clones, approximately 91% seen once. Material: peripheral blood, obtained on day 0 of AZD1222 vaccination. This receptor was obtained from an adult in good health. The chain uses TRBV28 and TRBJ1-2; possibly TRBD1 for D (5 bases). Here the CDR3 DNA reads TGTGCCAGCAGTTTATGGGGGGGTGGCTACACCTTC. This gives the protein CASSLWGGGYTF.